This T cell receptor (beta chain) was found in a study of blood T cell repertoires in COVID-19. One Seattle source followed patients from active infection through their disease course. Original processing notes: Cell counts per sample came from amplifying reference gene primers. TCRdb's table, derived via immunoSEQ multiplex PCR, lists solely in-frame clones and lacks some. The D gene and trimming were derived from the DNA, and the V and J assignments and clone size from that table. Of about 200,000 clones listed, around four fifths were seen once; the top ten hold 0.95%. V was clipped by 7 bases and J by 6 bases, with 13 bases between them. CDR3 length: 13 amino acids. The germline V gene encodes CDR1 ENHRY and CDR2 SYGVKD. This clone showed up just once.

The clonotype originates from a man in his sixties with COVID-19, enrolled during active disease. The rearrangement uses TRBV10-3 and TRBJ1-5; perhaps TRBD1 as D (6 bases). Sequencing input: peripheral blood. CDR3 sequence: CAINGQKGQPQHF. Written as DNA, the CDR3 is TGTGCCATCAATGGACAGAAAGGTCAGCCCCAGCATTTT.